These 27 T cell receptor beta chains were all obtained from the same sample, sequenced in a study of PD-1 blockade in mismatch repair-deficient tumors. Sequenced by immunoSEQ multiplex PCR; TCRdb stores in-frame clones only, minus some. The repertoire holds some 85,000 clones, with roughly 80% as singletons. Sequenced material: peripheral blood, taken 44 weeks after starting pembrolizumab. These receptors came from an adult with mismatch repair-deficient cancer.

The CDR3 DNA follows: TGTGCCAGCAGCCACAGGGACTTGAACACTGAAGCTTTCTTT. Residues: CASSHRDLNTEAFF. V and J are TRBV5-6 and TRBJ1-1; D is perhaps TRBD1 (6 bases). Germline CDR1 and CDR2: SGHDT and YYEEEE. The CDR3 length is 14 residues. Trimming stripped 4 bases from V and 0 bases from J, with 10 bases between.

The chain combines TRBV18 with TRBJ1-1; D is uncertain. Germline CDR1 KGHSH, CDR2 LQKENI. The CDR3 loop spans 13 amino acids. Trimming took 0 bases from V and 6 from J, leaving 8 bases between them. CDR3 amino acids: CASSPPVYSEAFF. DNA of the CDR3: TGTGCCAGCTCACCACCGGTCTATTCTGAAGCTTTCTTT. Using reference TRBV18 and TRBJ1-1 for the parts outside the CDR3, the full variable domain is NAGVMQNPRHLVRRRGQEARLRCSPMKGHSHVYWYRQLPEEGLKFMVYLQKENIIDESGMPKERFSAEFPKEGPSILRIQQVVRGDSAAYFCASSPPVYSEAFFGQGTRLTVV.

The chain uses TRBV18 and TRBJ2-2, with 7 bases fitting TRBD1. From germline, CDR1 is KGHSH and CDR2 LQKENI. The CDR3 covers 15 residues. CDR3 loop: CASRDSQQNTGELFF. The CDR3 region has the DNA TGTGCTAGCCGGGACAGCCAACAGAACACCGGGGAGCTGTTTTTT.

This clone came up a few times. This rearrangement joins TRBV19 to TRBJ2-7; the match to TRBD2 covers 7 bases. CDR1 and CDR2 (germline): LNHDA, SQIVND (reference sequence). This CDR3 has 14 amino acids. J was trimmed by 5 bases and V by 5 bases; bases with no gene match: 9. In DNA, the CDR3 is TGTGCCAGTAGTTCCCGGGGGGTGGTCAACGAGCAGTACTTC. Its protein product is CASSSRGVVNEQYF. The full variable domain, completed using reference TRBV19 and TRBJ2-7, is DGGITQSPKYLFRKEGQNVTLSCEQNLNHDAMYWYRQDPGQGLRLIYYSQIVNDFQKGDIAEGYSVSREKKESFPLTVTSAQKNPTAFYLCASSSRGVVNEQYFGPGTRLTVT.

Concerning this clone itself: Distinct nucleotide sequences in the sample also encode this CDR3. This chain links TRBV27 with TRBJ2-7; perhaps TRBD1 as D (6 bases). The germline V gene has CDR1 MNHEY and CDR2 SMNVEV (reference sequence). V shed 3 bases and J shed 1 base, with 7 bases lying between them. This CDR3 comprises 13 residues. CDR3 bases: TGTGCCAGCAGTTTTGGACAGTCCTACGAGCAGTACTTC. Translating gives CASSFGQSYEQYF.

The V gene is TRBV7-2, the J gene TRBJ1-1, with unresolved D. Germline V gene data show CDR1 as SGHTA and CDR2 as FQGNSA. V gave up 7 bases and J gave up 4 bases, with 16 bases separating them. This CDR3 contains 14 residues. The CDR3 nucleotides read TGTGCCAGCACCCGAGTTGTTGGGTCCACTGAAGCTTTCTTT. This codes for CASTRVVGSTEAFF.

The chain employs TRBV7-3 and TRBJ2-7; TRBD1 might be the D (6 bases). Germline values: CDR1 SGHTA, CDR2 FQGTGA. The length of the CDR3 is 14 residues. Trimming shortened V by 2 bases and J by 7 bases, and 15 bases separated the two germline ends. The CDR3 nucleotides read TGTGCCAGCAGCTTAGCCTCCTTGAGGGGGGAGCAGTACTTC. The encoded protein is CASSLASLRGEQYF.

CDR3 sequence (DNA): TGTGCCAGCAGCGTGGGGACAGGGGGCAGTGACGGGGAGCTGTTTTTT. Translation gives CASSVGTGGSDGELFF. The chain combines TRBV9 with TRBJ2-2; 12 positions match TRBD1. Germline CDR1 SGDLS, CDR2 YYNGEE. After removal of 2 bases from V and 7 bases from J, the junction contained 6 bases not matched to a gene. This CDR3 has 16 residues.

The chain joins TRBV7-3 to TRBJ2-3, with 7 bases matching TRBD2. Germline lookup yields CDR1 SGHTA and CDR2 FQGTGA. The ends lost 1 base at V and 2 bases at J; junction bases unmatched: 3. The CDR3 is 15 residues long. The CDR3 loop is CASSLNGRPTDTQYF. The DNA of the CDR3 is TGTGCCAGCAGCTTAAACGGGAGGCCCACAGATACGCAGTATTTT.

The rearrangement joins TRBV7-2 to TRBJ2-3; no reliable D call. Trimming left V 0 bases short and J 5 bases short, with 12 bases between. This CDR3 has 15 amino acids. The germline V gene has CDR1 SGHTA and CDR2 FQGNSA. In DNA form, the CDR3 reads TGTGCCAGCAGCTTAGCGCTCTCAGACCGAGATACGCAGTATTTT. It yields the protein CASSLALSDRDTQYF.

J is TRBJ2-7 and V is TRBV18; TRBD2 matches at 10 bases. In germline, CDR1 is KGHSH, CDR2 LQKENI. The J segment lost 3 bases and the V segment lost 2 bases, leaving 4 bases of the junction unmatched. This CDR3 has 15 residues. This CDR3 is CASSPIAGGNYEQYF. CDR3 sequence (DNA): TGTGCCAGCTCACCAATAGCGGGAGGTAACTACGAGCAGTACTTC.

The CDR3 spells CASSATIGQETQYF. The CDR3 nucleotides read TGTGCCAGCAGCGCCACGATAGGGCAAGAGACCCAGTACTTC. This chain joins TRBV7-1 and TRBJ2-5; no reliable D call. TRBV7-1 is assigned to the ORF class and has an uncertain function. The CDR3 consists of 14 residues. V lost 5 bases and J lost 2, with 12 bases in between.

The chain has TRBV6-4 and TRBJ2-3; TRBD2 matches 8 bases. The ends lost 2 bases at V and 5 bases at J; junction bases unmatched: 6. CDR1 is MRHNA and CDR2 is SNTAGT in the germline V gene. CDR3 length equals 15 residues. DNA of the CDR3: TGTGCCAGCAGTGACGAAGCGGGAGTGCTAGATACGCAGTATTTT. It yields the protein CASSDEAGVLDTQYF.

The chain uses TRBV30 and TRBJ2-7; D might be TRBD2 (7 bases). Germline CDR1 GTSNPN, CDR2 SVGIG (reference sequence). Trimming left V 2 bases short and J 5 bases short, with 25 bases between. The length of the CDR3 is 17 residues. The CDR3 coding sequence is TGTGCCTGGAGTAGAAGCAGGGTCCCTGGGGGGGCCCACGAGCAGTACTTC. Protein product: CAWSRSRVPGGAHEQYF.

The chain employs TRBV13 and TRBJ2-1; TRBD2 aligns across 9 bases. Germline V gene data show CDR1 as PRHDT and CDR2 as FYEKMQ (reference sequence). The trim removed 0 bases at V and 8 bases at J, leaving 8 bases unmatched. The CDR3 is 16 residues long. The CDR3 sequence: CASSLGASGNLDEQFF. DNA for the CDR3: TGTGCCAGCAGCTTAGGGGCTAGCGGGAATCTTGATGAGCAGTTCTTC.

The chain is built from TRBV19 and TRBJ2-2; 10 bases line up with TRBD2. The CDR3 is 16 amino acids. V was pared by 6 bases and J by 6 bases, with 10 bases of the junction left unmatched. Germline V CDR1 and CDR2: LNHDA, SQIVND (reference sequence). CDR3 nucleotides: TGTGCCAGTAGAGGCGGTAGCGGGAGGTTCGCCGGGGAGCTGTTTTTT. This sequence encodes CASRGGSGRFAGELFF. The complete variable domain, with remaining parts taken from reference TRBV19 and TRBJ2-2, reads DGGITQSPKYLFRKEGQNVTLSCEQNLNHDAMYWYRQDPGQGLRLIYYSQIVNDFQKGDIAEGYSVSREKKESFPLTVTSAQKNPTAFYLCASRGGSGRFAGELFFGEGSRLTVL.

The chain uses TRBV4-1 and TRBJ2-2; 7 nucleotides align to TRBD1. The CDR3 covers 16 residues. The trim removed 0 bases at V and 0 bases at J, leaving 1 base unmatched. The V gene's germline CDR1 is MGHRA and CDR2 YSYEKL. CDR3 sequence reads: CASSQDQGANTGELFF. The CDR3 coding sequence is TGCGCCAGCAGCCAAGATCAGGGGGCGAACACCGGGGAGCTGTTTTTT.

Turning to this clone: An end of the junction does not agree with germline; a read error may underlie this. This chain joins TRBV5-1 and TRBJ2-7, with 10 bases matching TRBD1. There are 15 residues in the CDR3. CDR1 is SGHRS, CDR2 YFSETQ, per germline. CDR3 coding DNA: TGTGCCAGCAGCCCGGGGGGGACAGGGGTGCTTAAACAGTACTTC. Amino acids: CASSPGGTGVLKQYF.

The genes are TRBV7-3 and TRBJ2-7; 11 positions match TRBD2. V lost 5 bases, J lost 3 bases, and 6 bases stayed unmatched. Germline V gives CDR1 SGHTA, CDR2 FQGTGA. The CDR3 loop spans 15 amino acids. The CDR3 nucleotides are TGTGCCAGCAGCGGGGGACTAGCGGAAAGCTACGAGCAGTACTTC. Its translation is CASSGGLAESYEQYF.

This clone was detected only a few times. This chain joins TRBV7-9 and TRBJ1-1; TRBD1 might be the D (5 bases). The CDR3 contains 13 residues. The germline gives CDR1 SEHNR, CDR2 FQNEAQ (reference sequence). Deletions cut 3 bases from V and 5 bases from J, with 10 bases between. This CDR3 reads CASSLQGLTEAFF. The CDR3 DNA sequence: TGTGCCAGCAGCTTGCAGGGTCTGACTGAAGCTTTCTTT.

This clone has just one count. The chain recombines TRBV7-8 with TRBJ1-1, with 7 bases matching TRBD1. This CDR3 is 15 amino acids long. After removal of 5 bases from V and 5 bases from J, the junction contained 11 bases not matched to a gene. Germline loops: CDR1 SGHVS, CDR2 FQNEAQ. The CDR3 reads CASSDPDRERTEAFF. CDR3 coding DNA: TGTGCCAGCAGCGACCCAGACAGGGAAAGGACTGAAGCTTTCTTT.

The chain couples TRBV2 to TRBJ2-7; a weak D match, TRBD1 (5 bases). The CDR3 runs 14 residues. V was trimmed by 8 bases and J by 2 bases, leaving 16 bases between them. Germline V gene data show CDR1 as SNHLY and CDR2 as FYNNEI. Written as DNA, the CDR3 is TGTGCCAGCCGTACTTCCCAGGGTCCCTACGAGCAGTACTTC. It specifies CASRTSQGPYEQYF.

This clone was seen just once. This chain connects TRBV27 to TRBJ1-1; the D gene is possibly TRBD1 (6 bases). This CDR3 region has 14 residues. V lost 4 bases to trimming and J lost 5 bases, with 14 bases between them. Germline values: CDR1 MNHEY, CDR2 SMNVEV (reference sequence). CDR3: CASSSLGGFTEAFF. The CDR3 DNA reads TGTGCCAGCAGTTCTTTGGGGGGCTTTACTGAAGCTTTCTTT.

This clone was observed a few times. The rearrangement uses TRBV5-1 and TRBJ2-7, with 13 bases aligning to TRBD2. Germline V gene lookup returns CDR1 SGHRS and CDR2 YFSETQ. Trimming at V came to 4 bases and at J to 3 bases, leaving 13 bases not matched to a gene. The CDR3 extends over 18 amino acids. In nucleotides, the CDR3 is TGCGCCAGCAGCCCGAGAATAGGACTAGCGGGAGACATCTACGAGCAGTACTTC. It codes for CASSPRIGLAGDIYEQYF.

V and J are TRBV27 and TRBJ2-7, with D tentatively TRBD1 or TRBD2 (5 bases each). Germline V lookup: CDR1 MNHEY, CDR2 SMNVEV (reference sequence). This CDR3 has 14 amino acids. Trimming removed 5 bases from V and 1 base from J, with 12 bases in between. CDR3 DNA sequence: TGTGCCAGCAGTAGACGGGACGCTTCCTACGAGCAGTACTTC. Its translation: CASSRRDASYEQYF.

The V gene is TRBV5-4, the J gene TRBJ2-1, with TRBD1 identical over 7 bases. The CDR3 is made up of 12 amino acids. The germline CDR1 and CDR2 sequences are SGHNT and YYREEE (reference sequence). Trimming at V came to 9 bases and at J to 6 bases, leaving 6 bases not matched to a gene. The DNA for the CDR3 is TGTGCCACAGGGGGTTGGGTCAATGAGCAGTTCTTC. Translation gives CATGGWVNEQFF.

This chain joins TRBV5-6 and TRBJ2-7, with TRBD2 matching 7 bases. Germline V gene lookup returns CDR1 SGHDT and CDR2 YYEEEE. The CDR3 has 16 residues. J was trimmed by 3 bases and V by 2 bases; bases with no gene match: 11. Written as DNA, the CDR3 is TGTGCCAGCAGCTTATTCTTTGCGGGAGAAGGCTACGAGCAGTACTTC. Its translation: CASSLFFAGEGYEQYF.